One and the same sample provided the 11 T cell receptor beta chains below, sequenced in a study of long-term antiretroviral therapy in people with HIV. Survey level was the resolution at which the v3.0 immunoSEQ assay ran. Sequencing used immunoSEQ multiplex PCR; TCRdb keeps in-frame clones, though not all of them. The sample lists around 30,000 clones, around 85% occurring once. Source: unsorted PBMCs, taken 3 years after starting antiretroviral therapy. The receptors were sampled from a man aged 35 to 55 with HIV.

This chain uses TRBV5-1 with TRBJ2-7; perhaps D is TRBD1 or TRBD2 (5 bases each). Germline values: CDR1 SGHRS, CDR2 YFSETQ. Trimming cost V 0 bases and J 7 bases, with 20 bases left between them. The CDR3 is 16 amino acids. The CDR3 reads CASSLGAGTEAREQYF. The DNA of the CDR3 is TGCGCCAGCAGCTTGGGGGCCGGGACGGAGGCGAGGGAGCAGTACTTC.

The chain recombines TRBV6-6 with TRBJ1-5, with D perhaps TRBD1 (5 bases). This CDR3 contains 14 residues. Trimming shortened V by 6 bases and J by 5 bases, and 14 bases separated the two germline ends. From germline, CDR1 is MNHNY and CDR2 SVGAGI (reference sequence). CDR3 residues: CASRLALGDQPQHF. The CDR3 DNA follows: TGTGCCAGCAGACTCGCCCTGGGGGATCAGCCCCAGCATTTT.

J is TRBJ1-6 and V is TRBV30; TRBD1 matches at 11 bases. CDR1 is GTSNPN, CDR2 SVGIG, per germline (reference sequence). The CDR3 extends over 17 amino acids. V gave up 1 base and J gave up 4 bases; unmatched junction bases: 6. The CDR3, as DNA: TGTGCCTGGAGTGCCGGACAGGGGGCAAAGTATAATTCACCCCTCCACTTT. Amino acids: CAWSAGQGAKYNSPLHF.

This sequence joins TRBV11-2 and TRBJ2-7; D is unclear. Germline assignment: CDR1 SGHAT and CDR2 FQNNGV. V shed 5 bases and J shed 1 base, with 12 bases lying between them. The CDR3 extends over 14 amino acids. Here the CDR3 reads CASSLSGSSYEQYF. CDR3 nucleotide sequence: TGTGCCAGCAGCCTATCGGGCTCATCCTACGAGCAGTACTTC.

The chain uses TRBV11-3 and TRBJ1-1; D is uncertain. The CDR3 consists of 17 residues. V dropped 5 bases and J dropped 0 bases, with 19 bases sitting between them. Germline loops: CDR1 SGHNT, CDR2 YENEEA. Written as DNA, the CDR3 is TGTGCCAGCAGCCTAACCTCCCTCAGGCGGTTGAACACTGAAGCTTTCTTT. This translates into CASSLTSLRRLNTEAFF. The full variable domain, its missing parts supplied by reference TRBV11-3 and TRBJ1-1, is EAGVVQSPRYKIIEKKQPVAFWCNPISGHNTLYWYLQNLGQGPELLIRYENEEAVDDSQLPKDRFSAERLKGVDSTLKIQPAELGDSAVYLCASSLTSLRRLNTEAFFGQGTRLTVV.

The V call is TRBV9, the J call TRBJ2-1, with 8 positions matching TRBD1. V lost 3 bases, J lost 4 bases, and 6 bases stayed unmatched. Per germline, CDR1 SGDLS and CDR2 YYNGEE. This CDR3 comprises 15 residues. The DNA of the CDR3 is TGTGCCAGCAGCGCAGGGGGACAGGCTTACAATGAGCAGTTCTTC. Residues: CASSAGGQAYNEQFF.

CDR3 sequence: CASSEWAGGLEAAEAFF. The CDR3 coding sequence is TGTGCCAGCAGTGAATGGGCAGGGGGCCTAGAGGCGGCAGAAGCTTTCTTT. V gene TRBV2 combines with J gene TRBJ1-1; TRBD1 agrees at 8 bases. The CDR3 covers 17 residues. CDR1 SNHLY and CDR2 FYNNEI come from the germline V gene. Trimming removed 2 bases from V and 8 bases from J; junction bases left unmatched: 16.

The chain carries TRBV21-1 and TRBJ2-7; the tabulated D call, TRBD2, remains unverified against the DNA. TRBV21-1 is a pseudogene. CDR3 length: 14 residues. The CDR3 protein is CASTLAAKSYEQYF. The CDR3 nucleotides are TGTGCCAGCACCTTAGCTGCAAAGTCGTACGAGCAGTACTTC.

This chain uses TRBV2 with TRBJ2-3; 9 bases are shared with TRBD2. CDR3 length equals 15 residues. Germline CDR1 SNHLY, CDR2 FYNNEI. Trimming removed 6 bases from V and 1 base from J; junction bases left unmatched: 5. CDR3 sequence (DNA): TGTGCCAGCAGACAAGAGCGGGGGGGCACAGATACGCAGTATTTT. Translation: CASRQERGGTDTQYF.

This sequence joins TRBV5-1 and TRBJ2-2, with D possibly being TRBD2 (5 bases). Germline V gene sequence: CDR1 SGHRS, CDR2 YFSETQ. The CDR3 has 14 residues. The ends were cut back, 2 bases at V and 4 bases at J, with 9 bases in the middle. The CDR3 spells CASSLQGSTGELFF. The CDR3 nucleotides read TGCGCCAGCAGCTTACAAGGGAGCACCGGGGAGCTGTTTTTT.

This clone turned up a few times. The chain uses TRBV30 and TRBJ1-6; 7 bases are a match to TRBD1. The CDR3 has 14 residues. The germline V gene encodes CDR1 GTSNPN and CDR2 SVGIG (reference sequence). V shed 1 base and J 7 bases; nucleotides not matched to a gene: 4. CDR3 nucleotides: TGTGCCTGGAGTGCCGGGACAGAGAATTCACCCCTCCACTTT. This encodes CAWSAGTENSPLHF.